The next 5 T cell receptor beta chains were all read from a single sample in a study of blood T cell dynamics during melanoma immunotherapy (dated by TCRdb to 2020 to 2021). The intended sense of this specimen's time point label: week 3, after first cycle of checkpoint inhibitor. Library method: the immunoSEQ multiplex PCR assay. What TCRdb holds here is the immuneACCESS table cut down to in-frame rearrangements. Part of the clones is not present; checked against another copy, under half of the missing clones reflect an unresolved V gene, and the others are unexplained. For this sample there are about 11,000 clones; about 89% appear just once. Approximately 6.9% of the sample rests with the top ten. The material was blood, obtained from a patient treated with checkpoint blockade. Source of these receptors: a human donor with melanoma.

This chain uses TRBV5-4 with TRBJ2-5, with 7 bases matching TRBD2. This CDR3 has 14 residues. Per the germline V gene, CDR1 is SGHNT and CDR2 is YYREEE (reference sequence). J lost 3 bases, V lost 0 bases, and 2 bases had no gene match. For the CDR3, the DNA is TGTGCCAGCAGCTTGGGGGGGAGGGAAGAGACCCAGTACTTC. Amino acid sequence: CASSLGGREETQYF.

This sequence joins TRBV15 and TRBJ2-7; D gene ambiguous. The CDR3 runs to 13 residues. Trimming cost V 7 bases and J 1 base, with 11 bases left between them. Germline CDR1 is LNHNV and CDR2 is YYDKDF (reference sequence). CDR3: CATTDGLSYEQYV. In nucleotides, the CDR3 is TGTGCCACCACTGATGGGCTTTCCTACGAGCAGTACGTC.

This chain connects TRBV6-5 to TRBJ2-5; D perhaps matches TRBD1 (6 bases). Per the germline V gene, CDR1 is MNHEY and CDR2 is SVGAGI. V was shortened by 2 bases and J by 2 bases, with 12 bases between the two germline ends. The CDR3 contains 15 residues. CDR3 in amino acids: CASSYNRAAQETQYF. CDR3 DNA sequence: TGTGCCAGCAGTTACAACAGGGCCGCTCAAGAGACCCAGTACTTC.

This chain uses TRBV4-2 with TRBJ1-3; a weak D match, TRBD1 (5 bases). Trimming removed 2 bases at V and 0 bases at J, with 8 bases between. CDR1 LGHNA and CDR2 YNFKEQ come from the germline V gene. The CDR3 extends over 15 amino acids. CDR3 nucleotide sequence: TGTGCCAGCAGCCAATATACAGGCTCTGGAAACACCATATATTTT. This encodes CASSQYTGSGNTIYF.

The chain couples TRBV4-3 to TRBJ1-2; the D gene is possibly TRBD1 (5 bases). CDR3 length: 16 residues. Trimming pared 0 bases from V and 1 base from J, leaving 12 bases between. Germline-derived CDR1 and CDR2 are LGHNA and YSLEER. This CDR3 reads CASSQDHRHLNYGYTF. The CDR3 DNA is TGCGCCAGCAGCCAAGATCACAGGCACCTTAACTATGGCTACACCTTC.